The text below deals with one TCR beta chain. As yet, its antigen is unknown. This specimen belongs to a study of T cells in localized non-small cell lung cancer. General study findings and limits: Adjacent uninvolved lung tissue had the highest T cell clonality, exceeding tumor.

Clones were read by immunoSEQ multiplex PCR, and TCRdb kept only the in-frame ones, dropping some. The sample lists about 52,000 clones; around 86% were seen once. The source of this sequence is a male donor aged 60 or over with stage III squamous cell lung carcinoma. Specimen: peripheral blood, collected before any cancer treatment.

The CDR3 bases are TGTGCCAGCAGCAACCCCGGGGGGGCCCGCGCAGATACGCAGTATTTT. Translation gives CASSNPGGARADTQYF. The V gene is TRBV9, the J gene TRBJ2-3, with 8 bases fitting TRBD2. Unmatched junction bases numbered 11, after V lost 4 bases and J lost 4 bases. The germline gives CDR1 SGDLS, CDR2 YYNGEE. The CDR3 has 16 amino acids.